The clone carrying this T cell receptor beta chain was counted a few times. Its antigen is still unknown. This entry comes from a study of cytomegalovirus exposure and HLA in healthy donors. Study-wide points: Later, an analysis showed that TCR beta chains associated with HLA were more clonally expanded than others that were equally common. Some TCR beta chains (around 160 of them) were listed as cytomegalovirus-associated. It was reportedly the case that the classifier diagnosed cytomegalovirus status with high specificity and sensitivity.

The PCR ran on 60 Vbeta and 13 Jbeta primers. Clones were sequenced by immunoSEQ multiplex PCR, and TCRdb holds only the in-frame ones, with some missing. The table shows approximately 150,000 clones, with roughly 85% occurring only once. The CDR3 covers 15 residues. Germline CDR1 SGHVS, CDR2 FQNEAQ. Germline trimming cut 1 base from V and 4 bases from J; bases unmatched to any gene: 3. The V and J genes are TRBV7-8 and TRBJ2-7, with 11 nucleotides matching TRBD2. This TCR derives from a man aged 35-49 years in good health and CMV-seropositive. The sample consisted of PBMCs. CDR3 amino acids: CASSLGLAGNYEQYF. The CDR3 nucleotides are TGTGCCAGCAGCTTAGGACTAGCGGGGAATTACGAGCAGTACTTC.